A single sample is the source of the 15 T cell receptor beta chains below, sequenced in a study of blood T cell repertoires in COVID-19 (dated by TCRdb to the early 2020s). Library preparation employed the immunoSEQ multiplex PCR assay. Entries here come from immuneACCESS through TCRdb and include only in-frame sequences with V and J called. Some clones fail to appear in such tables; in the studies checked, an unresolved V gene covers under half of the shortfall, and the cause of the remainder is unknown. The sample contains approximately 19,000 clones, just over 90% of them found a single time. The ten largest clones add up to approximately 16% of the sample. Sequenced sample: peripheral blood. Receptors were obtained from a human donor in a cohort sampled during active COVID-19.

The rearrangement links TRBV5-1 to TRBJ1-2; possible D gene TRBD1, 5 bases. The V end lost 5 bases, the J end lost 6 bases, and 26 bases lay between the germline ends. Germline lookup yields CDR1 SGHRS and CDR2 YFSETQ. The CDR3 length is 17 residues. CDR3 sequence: CASRSYQVTEPMDGYTF. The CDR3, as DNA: TGCGCCAGCAGATCTTACCAAGTGACAGAGCCAATGGATGGCTACACCTTC.

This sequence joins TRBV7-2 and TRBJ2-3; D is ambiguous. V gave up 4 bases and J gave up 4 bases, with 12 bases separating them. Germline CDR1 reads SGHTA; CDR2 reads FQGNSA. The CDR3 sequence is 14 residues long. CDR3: CASSYRSRADTQYF. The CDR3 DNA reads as TGTGCCAGCAGCTACCGGAGTCGTGCAGATACGCAGTATTTT.

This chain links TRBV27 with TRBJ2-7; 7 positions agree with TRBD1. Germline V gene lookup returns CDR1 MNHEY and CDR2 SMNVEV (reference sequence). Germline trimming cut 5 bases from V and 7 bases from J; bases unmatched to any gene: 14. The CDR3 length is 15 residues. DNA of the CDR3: TGTGCCAGCAGTGATCAAGGACAGGTTCTATGGGAGCAGTACTTC. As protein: CASSDQGQVLWEQYF.

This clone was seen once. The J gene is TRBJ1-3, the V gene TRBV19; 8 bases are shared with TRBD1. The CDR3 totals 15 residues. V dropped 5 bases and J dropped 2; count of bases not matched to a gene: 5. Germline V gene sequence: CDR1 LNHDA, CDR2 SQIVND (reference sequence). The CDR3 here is CASSPRTGTGNTIYF. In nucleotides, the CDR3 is TGTGCCAGTAGTCCCCGGACAGGGACTGGAAACACCATATATTTT.

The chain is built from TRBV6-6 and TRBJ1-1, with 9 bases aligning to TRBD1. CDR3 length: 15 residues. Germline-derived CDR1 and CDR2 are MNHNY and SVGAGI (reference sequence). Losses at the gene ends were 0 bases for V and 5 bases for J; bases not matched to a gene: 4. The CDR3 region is CASSYSTGGDTEAFF. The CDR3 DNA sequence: TGTGCCAGCAGTTACTCGACAGGGGGGGATACTGAAGCTTTCTTT.

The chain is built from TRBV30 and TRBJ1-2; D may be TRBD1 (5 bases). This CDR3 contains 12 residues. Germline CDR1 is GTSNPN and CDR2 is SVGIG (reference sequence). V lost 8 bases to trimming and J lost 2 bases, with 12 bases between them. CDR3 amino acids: CAREDRNYGYTF. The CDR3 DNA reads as TGTGCCCGGGAAGACAGAAACTATGGCTACACCTTC.

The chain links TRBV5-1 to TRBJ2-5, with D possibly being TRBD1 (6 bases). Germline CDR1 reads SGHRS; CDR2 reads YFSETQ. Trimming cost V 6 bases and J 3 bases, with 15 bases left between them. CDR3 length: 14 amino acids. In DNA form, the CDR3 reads TGCGCCAGCACCAGAGGGGGTTACGAAGAGACCCAGTACTTC. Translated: CASTRGGYEETQYF.

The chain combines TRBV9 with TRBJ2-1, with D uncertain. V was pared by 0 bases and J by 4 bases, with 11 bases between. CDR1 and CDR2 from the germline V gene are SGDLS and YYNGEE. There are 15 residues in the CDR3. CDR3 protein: CASSVVGGDYNEQFF. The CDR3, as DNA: TGTGCCAGCAGCGTAGTCGGCGGAGATTACAATGAGCAGTTCTTC.

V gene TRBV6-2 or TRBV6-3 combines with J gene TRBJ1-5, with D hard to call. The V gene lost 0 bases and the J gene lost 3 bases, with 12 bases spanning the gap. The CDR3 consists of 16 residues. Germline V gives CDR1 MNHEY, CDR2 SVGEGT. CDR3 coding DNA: TGTGCCAGCAGTTACTCCTCTTTCTATTCCAATCAGCCCCAGCATTTT. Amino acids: CASSYSSFYSNQPQHF.

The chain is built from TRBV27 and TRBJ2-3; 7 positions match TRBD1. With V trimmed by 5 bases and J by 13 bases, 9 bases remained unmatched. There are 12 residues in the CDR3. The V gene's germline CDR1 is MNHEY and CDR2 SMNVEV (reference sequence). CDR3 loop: CASSPPGDREYF. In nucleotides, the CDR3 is TGTGCCAGCAGTCCCCCCGGAGACAGGGAGTATTTT.

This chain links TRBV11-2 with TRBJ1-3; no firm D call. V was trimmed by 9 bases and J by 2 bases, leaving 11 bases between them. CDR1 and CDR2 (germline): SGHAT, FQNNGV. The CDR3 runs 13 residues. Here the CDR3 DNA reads TGTGCCAGTGTGGAGAAAACTGGAAACACCATATATTTT. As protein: CASVEKTGNTIYF.

The CDR3 DNA is TGTGCCAGCAGACCTCGCGGGCGGGAGGGGAAACTGTTTTTT. It encodes CASRPRGREGKLFF. The genes are TRBV27 and TRBJ1-4; D may be TRBD1 (5 bases). The V gene's germline CDR1 is MNHEY and CDR2 SMNVEV (reference sequence). The CDR3 sequence is 14 residues long. The V gene lost 6 bases and the J gene lost 11 bases, with 19 bases spanning the gap.

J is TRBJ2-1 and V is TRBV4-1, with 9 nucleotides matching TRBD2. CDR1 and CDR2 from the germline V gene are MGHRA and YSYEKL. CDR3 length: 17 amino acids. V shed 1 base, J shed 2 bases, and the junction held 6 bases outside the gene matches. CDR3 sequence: CASSQGSGGAPYNEQFF. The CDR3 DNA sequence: TGCGCCAGCAGCCAAGGTAGCGGGGGAGCCCCCTACAATGAGCAGTTCTTC.

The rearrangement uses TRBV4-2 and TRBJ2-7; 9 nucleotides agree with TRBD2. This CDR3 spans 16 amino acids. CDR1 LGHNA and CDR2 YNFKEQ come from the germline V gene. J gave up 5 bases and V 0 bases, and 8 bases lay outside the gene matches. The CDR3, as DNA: TGTGCCAGCAGCCAAGATGCCGCGGGGGGGAGGGACGAGCAGTACTTC. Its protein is CASSQDAAGGRDEQYF.

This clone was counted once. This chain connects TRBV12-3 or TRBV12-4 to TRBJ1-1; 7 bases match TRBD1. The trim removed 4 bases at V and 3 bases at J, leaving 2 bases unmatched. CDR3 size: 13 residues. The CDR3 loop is CASSYTGDTEAFF. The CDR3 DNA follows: TGTGCCAGCAGTTACACAGGGGACACTGAAGCTTTCTTT.